Each of the 9 T cell receptor beta chains below was sequenced from the same sample in a study of CD8 T cells in Susac syndrome. The authors reverse transcribed roughly 0.5 to 1 ug RNA with random hexamers. TCRdb re-called the immunoSEQ multiplex PCR reads through MiXCR, storing one row per CDR3 protein. Counted here are about 400,000 distinct CDR3 sequences, 75% to 90% occurring once; the ten biggest clones make up under 0.15%. Input material: CD8+ T cells from PBMCs. The receptor source for this set is a human donor with multiple sclerosis.

V is TRBV3-1 and J is TRBJ2-1; 8 nucleotides agree with TRBD2. V trimming: 4 bases; J trimming: 6 bases; junction bases outside the gene matches: 8. Germline V gene data show CDR1 as LGHDT and CDR2 as YNNKEL (reference sequence). This CDR3 spans 15 amino acids. The CDR3 reads CASSPAGAGANEQFF. The DNA of the CDR3 is TGTGCCAGCAGCCCAGCGGGAGCGGGGGCCAATGAGCAGTTCTTC.

The V gene is TRBV9, the J gene TRBJ1-1; tentatively, D is TRBD1 (5 bases). Per germline, CDR1 SGDLS and CDR2 YYNGEE. The germline V and J ends were trimmed by 4 bases and 5 bases, with 15 bases remaining between them. This CDR3 is 14 amino acids long. CDR3 in amino acids: CASSSGGTGTEAFF. CDR3 bases: TGTGCCAGCAGCTCCGGGGGTACGGGGACTGAAGCTTTCTTT.

J is TRBJ2-5 and V is TRBV30, with D perhaps matching TRBD1 (7 bases). Germline loops: CDR1 GTSNPN, CDR2 SVGIG (reference sequence). CDR3 length: 14 residues. V shed 2 bases and J shed 10 bases, with 20 bases lying between them. The CDR3 DNA sequence: TGTGCCTGGAGTAAAGGGGGCTTCGGGAGCGACCAGTACTTC. This translates into CAWSKGGFGSDQYF.

The rearrangement links TRBV2 to TRBJ2-3; D ambiguous. The ends were cut back, 8 bases at V and 7 bases at J, with 16 bases in the middle. This CDR3 region has 13 residues. Germline-derived CDR1 and CDR2 are SNHLY and FYNNEI. The CDR3 spells CASLPLGPYTQYF. The CDR3 region has the DNA TGTGCCAGCCTTCCGCTGGGCCCCTATACGCAGTATTTT.

The V call is TRBV27, the J call TRBJ1-6; D possibly corresponds to TRBD1 (5 bases). V was clipped by 6 bases and J by 5 bases, with 11 bases between them. Germline-derived CDR1 and CDR2 are MNHEY and SMNVEV (reference sequence). The CDR3 is 14 amino acids. The CDR3 loop reads CASSYGTNNSPLHF. The CDR3 DNA is TGTGCCAGCAGCTACGGGACCAATAATTCACCCCTCCACTTT.

This chain uses TRBV5-1 with TRBJ2-2; D is possibly TRBD1 (5 bases). The CDR3 totals 15 residues. V was clipped by 0 bases and J by 6 bases, with 12 bases between them. Germline V CDR1 and CDR2: SGHRS, YFSETQ. Here the CDR3 DNA reads TGCGCCAGCAGCTTGGACAGGAACCCCTCCGGGGAGCTGTTTTTT. As protein: CASSLDRNPSGELFF. Full variable domain (outside the CDR3, taken from reference TRBV5-1 and TRBJ2-2): KAGVTQTPRYLIKTRGQQVTLSCSPISGHRSVSWYQQTPGQGLQFLFEYFSETQRNKGNFPGRFSGRQFSNSRSEMNVSTLELGDSALYLCASSLDRNPSGELFFGEGSRLTVL.

The chain links TRBV7-9 to TRBJ1-2; D is undetermined. CDR3 length: 14 residues. Trimming took off 9 bases at V and 8 bases at J, with 22 bases between the two ends. Germline assignment: CDR1 SEHNR and CDR2 FQNEAQ (reference sequence). This chain's CDR3 is CARDFNWGFDGYTF. The CDR3 DNA reads TGTGCCAGGGACTTTAATTGGGGATTTGACGGCTACACCTTC.

This chain links TRBV14 with TRBJ2-7, with a tentative D call TRBD2 (5 bases). Germline V lookup: CDR1 SGHDN, CDR2 FVKESK. V was cut by 0 bases and J by 7 bases, with 13 bases left in between. CDR3 length equals 14 residues. The CDR3 region has the DNA TGTGCCAGCAGCCAAGATGGAGGCGCGTTTGAGCAGTACTTC. Protein sequence: CASSQDGGAFEQYF.

This chain uses TRBV6-1 with TRBJ1-5, with 9 bases identical to TRBD1. V dropped 5 bases and J dropped 3; count of bases not matched to a gene: 8. This CDR3 comprises 16 residues. CDR1 is MNHNS, CDR2 SASEGT, per germline. For the CDR3, the DNA is TGTGCCAGCAGTCCCTCACAGGGGGCGAACAATCAGCCCCAGCATTTT. Translated, it gives CASSPSQGANNQPQHF.